Listed here are 15 T cell receptor beta chains from one sample, sequenced in a study of T cells in Graves' hyperthyroidism and ophthalmopathy. RNA transcripts provided the source from which TCR beta CDR3 regions were amplified. Initially, a first-round RT-PCR of the TCR CDR3 employed the HTBI primer set. TCRdb reanalysed the multiplex PCR reads using MiXCR and keeps one entry per CDR3 protein. The sample lists 250,000 to 300,000 distinct CDR3 sequences; more than 10% were seen once. The source material was blood. The receptors shown here come from a woman aged 25 to 39 with Graves' hyperthyroidism that later progressed to Graves' ophthalmopathy.

V gene TRBV7-9 combines with J gene TRBJ2-3; 8 bases are a match to TRBD1. Germline CDR1 SEHNR, CDR2 FQNEAQ (reference sequence). The CDR3 loop spans 15 amino acids. V was clipped by 4 bases and J by 2 bases; unmatched bases: 5. CDR3: CASSSAGGDTDTQYF. The CDR3 DNA reads TGTGCCAGCAGCTCGGCAGGGGGCGACACAGATACGCAGTATTTT.

This clonotype was seen at least ten times. The chain links TRBV5-1 to TRBJ2-2; D is possibly TRBD1 or TRBD2 (5 bases each). The V gene's germline CDR1 is SGHRS and CDR2 YFSETQ. The CDR3 runs 18 residues. V was cut by 3 bases and J by 4 bases, with 22 bases left in between. The CDR3 is CASSWGPPGTGRTGELFF. The CDR3 DNA is TGCGCCAGCAGCTGGGGCCCTCCCGGGACGGGGCGCACCGGGGAGCTGTTTTTT. Drawing the rest from reference TRBV5-1 and TRBJ2-2, the complete variable domain is KAGVTQTPRYLIKTRGQQVTLSCSPISGHRSVSWYQQTPGQGLQFLFEYFSETQRNKGNFPGRFSGRQFSNSRSEMNVSTLELGDSALYLCASSWGPPGTGRTGELFFGEGSRLTVL.

Only a few counts were recorded for this clonotype. This chain connects TRBV4-2 to TRBJ2-1; 10 positions match TRBD1. Trimming cost V 4 bases and J 6 bases; bases outside gene matches: 9. CDR1 and CDR2 (germline): LGHNA, YNFKEQ. The CDR3 consists of 16 residues. In DNA, the CDR3 is TGTGCCAGCAGCCGCCCACAGGGGACAGGGGTCAATGAGCAGTTCTTC. This translates into CASSRPQGTGVNEQFF.

The gene calls are TRBV9 and TRBJ2-2, with D maybe TRBD1 (6 bases). Between the trimmed V and J ends, which lost 5 bases and 5 bases, there was a span of 10 bases. CDR3 length equals 13 residues. Germline CDR1 and CDR2: SGDLS and YYNGEE. CDR3: CASRQGATGELFF. Written as DNA, the CDR3 is TGTGCCAGCAGACAGGGAGCAACCGGGGAGCTGTTTTTT.

This clonotype was detected ten times or more. This sequence joins TRBV28 and TRBJ2-3; D is tentatively TRBD1 or TRBD2 (5 bases each). The CDR3 consists of 15 residues. V dropped 3 bases and J dropped 5 bases, with 15 bases sitting between them. Germline lookup yields CDR1 MDHEN and CDR2 SYDVKM. Written as DNA, the CDR3 is TGTGCCAGCAGTTTGGAGCAGGGCCGGGGAGATACGCAGTATTTT. Protein sequence: CASSLEQGRGDTQYF.

The CDR3 protein is CASSQEVPYEQYF. CDR3 sequence (DNA): TGTGCCAGCAGCCAAGAGGTACCCTACGAGCAGTACTTC. The chain links TRBV4-2 to TRBJ2-7; D is unresolved. The CDR3 is 13 residues long. Germline lookup yields CDR1 LGHNA and CDR2 YNFKEQ. The V end lost 0 bases, the J end lost 2 bases, and 5 bases lay between the germline ends.

This clonotype was observed at least ten times. This chain uses TRBV29-1 with TRBJ2-7, with 7 nucleotides matching TRBD1. Losses at the gene ends were 4 bases for V and 3 bases for J; bases not matched to a gene: 12. This CDR3 has 15 residues. Per germline, CDR1 SQVTM and CDR2 ANQGSEA. Here the CDR3 DNA reads TGCAGCGTTGGTACTGACAGGGCAATTGTCTACGAGCAGTACTTC. Protein: CSVGTDRAIVYEQYF.

This clonotype was picked up many times. The CDR3 nucleotides are TGTGCCTGGAGTTCCCAGGGCAGGCGGAATGAGCAGTTCTTC. This gives the protein CAWSSQGRRNEQFF. The chain links TRBV30 to TRBJ2-1, with D tentatively TRBD1 (5 bases). Germline V lookup: CDR1 GTSNPN, CDR2 SVGIG (reference sequence). This CDR3 spans 14 amino acids. V lost 2 bases to trimming and J lost 7 bases, with 15 bases between them.

Notes on this clonotype: A much larger clone differs from this one at a single base, so this may be a read error. This chain connects TRBV7-2 to TRBJ2-7; the D is unclear. Germline CDR1 and CDR2: SGHTA and FQGNSA. This CDR3 spans 14 amino acids. Written as DNA, the CDR3 is TGTGCCAGCAGCTTAGGAGGTCCGATCGGCGAGCAGAACTTC. Its protein is CASSLGGPIGEQNF.

This clonotype was counted ten times or more. The chain has TRBV20-1 and TRBJ2-1, with 7 positions matching TRBD2. Unmatched junction bases numbered 6, after V lost 1 base and J lost 0 bases. The CDR3 totals 16 residues. Germline CDR1 DFQATT, CDR2 SNEGSKA (reference sequence). The CDR3 DNA is TGCAGTGCTAGAGCGGGACTACAGAACTCCTACAATGAGCAGTTCTTC. Protein sequence: CSARAGLQNSYNEQFF.

Notes on this clonotype: This clone may be a read error of a much larger clone one base away. The V gene is TRBV29-1, the J gene TRBJ1-1; no clear D gene. CDR1 is SQVTM and CDR2 is ANQGSEA in the germline V gene. The CDR3 loop spans 11 amino acids. Between the trimmed V and J ends, which lost 3 bases and 4 bases, there was a span of 6 bases. The chain's CDR3 is CSVDLSTEAFF. The CDR3 coding sequence is TGCAGCGTTGACCTGAGCACTGAAGCTTTCTTT. Variable domain in full (rest from reference TRBV29-1 and TRBJ1-1): SAVISQKPSRDICQRGTSLTIQCQVDSQVTMMFWYRQQPGQSLTLIATANQGSEATYESGFVIDKFPISRPNLTFSTLTVSNMSPEDSSIYLCSVDLSTEAFFGQGTRLTVV.

Ten or more counts support this clonotype. This chain connects TRBV12-3 or TRBV12-4 to TRBJ2-1, with 9 bases that match TRBD2. Trimming cost V 5 bases and J 6 bases; bases outside gene matches: 5. This CDR3 region has 14 residues. CDR3 loop: CASSISGSANEQFF. CDR3 coding DNA: TGTGCCAGCAGTATTAGCGGGAGTGCCAATGAGCAGTTCTTC.

To note about this clonotype: It is likely a read error, because the conserved phenylalanine at the end of the CDR3 is missing. The chain uses TRBV4-2 and TRBJ1-1; no firm D call. With 0 bases removed from V and 7 bases from J, the gap between germline ends came to 9 bases. The CDR3 spans 13 residues. The germline gives CDR1 LGHNA, CDR2 YNFKEQ. Here the CDR3 DNA reads TGTGCCAGCAGCCAAGATGCGTACGGTGAAGCTTTCTCT. Protein product: CASSQDAYGEAFS.

This clonotype was found many times. The rearrangement joins TRBV7-9 to TRBJ1-1; D is undetermined. V was pared by 5 bases and J by 0 bases, with 7 bases between. The CDR3 totals 13 residues. The V gene's germline CDR1 is SEHNR and CDR2 FQNEAQ (reference sequence). This CDR3 is CASSPEMNTEAFF. The CDR3 region has the DNA TGTGCCAGCAGCCCGGAGATGAACACTGAAGCTTTCTTT.

The V and J genes are TRBV4-3 and TRBJ2-1; no reliable D call. Trimming pared 4 bases from V and 8 bases from J, leaving 12 bases between. There are 13 residues in the CDR3. Germline loops: CDR1 LGHNA, CDR2 YSLEER. DNA for the CDR3: TGCGCCAGCAGCCTAAAGGACGTCGATGAGCAGTTCTTC. Its protein is CASSLKDVDEQFF.